This entry lists 11 T cell receptor beta chains sequenced from one sample in a study of shared clonotypes between healthy human individuals. TCRdb's copy holds only in-frame clones and misses some; the assay was immunoSEQ multiplex PCR. The sample lists about 460,000 clones, 60% to 80% occurring once. Sequenced: PBMCs. All receptors derive from a woman between 35 and 50 years old in good health. Some clones in this sample may be carry-over from other donors' samples.

The chain joins TRBV5-4 to TRBJ2-3; 7 nucleotides match TRBD1. This CDR3 is 17 amino acids long. The ends lost 3 bases at V and 3 bases at J; junction bases unmatched: 13. Germline V gene sequence: CDR1 SGHNT, CDR2 YYREEE (reference sequence). The CDR3 bases are TGTGCCAGCAGCTCTCTTAAACAGGGGTTCCGAACAGATACGCAGTATTTT. Residues: CASSSLKQGFRTDTQYF.

The chain recombines TRBV7-2 with TRBJ2-1, with D tentatively TRBD2 (5 bases). Germline assignment: CDR1 SGHTA and CDR2 FQGNSA. V was trimmed by 1 base and J by 3 bases, leaving 22 bases between them. The CDR3 extends over 19 amino acids. CDR3 sequence (DNA): TGTGCCAGCAGCTTAGTCCCACCGGCTAGCACCTTACTCTACAATGAGCAGTTCTTC. Translating it yields CASSLVPPASTLLYNEQFF.

This clone was observed a handful of times. The chain has TRBV28 and TRBJ1-5; TRBD1 might be the D (5 bases). The V end lost 2 bases, the J end lost 6 bases, and 17 bases lay between the germline ends. Germline assignment: CDR1 MDHEN and CDR2 SYDVKM. This CDR3 has 16 residues. The CDR3 DNA reads as TGTGCCAGCAGTTTACTATTGTCGGGGGAAAGTCAGCCCCAGCATTTT. Protein sequence: CASSLLLSGESQPQHF.

This sequence joins TRBV28 and TRBJ2-1; D uncertain. Trimming left V 6 bases short and J 5 bases short, with 8 bases between. The germline gives CDR1 MDHEN, CDR2 SYDVKM. The CDR3 sequence is 12 residues long. The CDR3 region has the DNA TGTGCCAGCAGGCCCCCAAACAATGAGCAGTTCTTC. Translation gives CASRPPNNEQFF.

The chain joins TRBV5-1 to TRBJ1-1; no reliable D call. The germline V gene encodes CDR1 SGHRS and CDR2 YFSETQ. The CDR3 is made up of 15 amino acids. Trimming shortened V by 5 bases and J by 6 bases, and 20 bases separated the two germline ends. CDR3 in amino acids: CASRPYIIGSAEAFF. The DNA for the CDR3 is TGCGCCAGCAGGCCCTACATAATCGGGTCCGCTGAAGCTTTCTTT. Full variable domain (missing parts from reference TRBV5-1 and TRBJ1-1): KAGVTQTPRYLIKTRGQQVTLSCSPISGHRSVSWYQQTPGQGLQFLFEYFSETQRNKGNFPGRFSGRQFSNSRSEMNVSTLELGDSALYLCASRPYIIGSAEAFFGQGTRLTVV.

The chain carries TRBV7-2 and TRBJ2-2, with TRBD2 as a possible D gene (7 bases). Trimming cost V 5 bases and J 3 bases, with 19 bases left between them. CDR1 and CDR2 from the germline V gene are SGHTA and FQGNSA. This CDR3 region has 17 residues. The CDR3 protein is CASSPMRGRDYTGELFF. CDR3 DNA: TGTGCCAGCAGCCCCATGAGGGGGAGGGACTACACCGGGGAGCTGTTTTTT.

CDR3 DNA sequence: TGTGCCAGCAGGGAAGACAGGGCTCGCAATGAGCAGTTCTTC. As protein: CASREDRARNEQFF. The chain joins TRBV6-5 to TRBJ2-1; 7 bases are shared with TRBD1. Trimming removed 6 bases from V and 6 bases from J; junction bases left unmatched: 8. CDR1 is MNHEY, CDR2 SVGAGI, per germline. This CDR3 has 14 amino acids.

V is TRBV4-2 and J is TRBJ1-2; D perhaps matches TRBD1 (5 bases). The V end was cut by 10 bases, the J end by 3 bases, with 15 bases between. The CDR3 consists of 13 residues. Germline loops: CDR1 LGHNA, CDR2 YNFKEQ. Here the CDR3 reads CATQPDSDYGYTF. The CDR3 nucleotides are TGTGCCACCCAACCAGACAGCGACTATGGCTACACCTTC.

The chain employs TRBV7-2 and TRBJ1-4; D is perhaps TRBD1 (6 bases). The CDR3 totals 15 residues. V lost 6 bases to trimming and J lost 2 bases, with 13 bases between them. The V gene's germline CDR1 is SGHTA and CDR2 FQGNSA. CDR3 sequence: CASREQGRTNEKLFF. The CDR3 bases are TGTGCCAGCAGGGAACAGGGCCGTACTAATGAAAAACTGTTTTTT. Based on the CDR3 plus reference TRBV7-2 and TRBJ1-4, the full variable domain is GAGVSQSPSNKVTEKGKDVELRCDPISGHTALYWYRQSLGQGLEFLIYFQGNSAPDKSGLPSDRFSAERTGGSVSTLTIQRTQQEDSAVYLCASREQGRTNEKLFFGSGTQLSVL.

The V and J genes are TRBV28 and TRBJ2-7; D might be TRBD1 or TRBD2, each matching 5 bases. Germline CDR1 is MDHEN and CDR2 is SYDVKM. V lost 7 bases to trimming and J lost 2 bases, with 18 bases between them. CDR3 size: 15 residues. In DNA, the CDR3 is TGTGCCAGCACTCTAAAGGGACGGTCTCCCTACGAGCAGTACTTC. Amino acid sequence: CASTLKGRSPYEQYF. Supplemented by reference TRBV28 and TRBJ2-7, the full variable domain reads DVKVTQSSRYLVKRTGEKVFLECVQDMDHENMFWYRQDPGLGLRLIYFSYDVKMKEKGDIPEGYSVSREKKERFSLILESASTNQTSMYLCASTLKGRSPYEQYFGPGTRLTVT.

The chain combines TRBV29-1 with TRBJ2-7; 12 bases line up with TRBD2. Germline CDR1 is SQVTM and CDR2 is ANQGSEA. V dropped 4 bases and J dropped 8; count of bases not matched to a gene: 3. This CDR3 is 12 amino acids long. CDR3 DNA sequence: TGCAGCGTTGGACTAGCGGGAGAGAAGCAGTACTTC. Residues: CSVGLAGEKQYF.